Reported below is one TCR beta chain. At least ten counts were recorded for this clonotype. Its antigen is unknown. Per-base quality was not reported, and no clone a single base away is much larger than it. Per the publication, the treatment or condition label means: in vitro stimulation with specific CMV peptide epitopes to enrich CMV-specific T cells. Sequencing instrument: Illumina HiSeq 1500. Starting from the raw public reads, TCRdb applied fastp trimming at Q25, assembled clones with MiXCR and retained in-frame beta chains. Identical CDR3 proteins give one entry, which carries the most common genes and DNA. Present in this sample are some 800,000 distinct CDR3 sequences, over 25% of which were seen just once. The top ten clones comprise around 12% of the sample. The sample comes from a study of T cell repertoires in cytomegalovirus infection (dated by TCRdb to between 2017 and 2020). With respect to the entire study: Recently identified HLA-C-restricted CMV epitopes, whose presentation resists viral immunomodulation, were targeted by peptide stimulations together with well-studied HLA-B-restricted epitopes. The HLA type of each donor mattered for the analysis, because public TCR beta signatures pointed to carriage of CMV infection along with the matching HLA type.

Results and caveats for the whole study, not just this receptor: The ex vivo response was dominated by HLA-C-restricted CMV-specific TCR beta clonotypes, and the single most frequent clonotype in two of eight donors was supplied by these HLA-C-restricted clonotypes. Cumulative frequency of public TCR beta family members discriminated carriers of CMV infection plus the relevant HLA type in this cohort and an independent 352-donor cohort.

The receptor's source is a human donor in good health (CMV status not recorded). Some clones in this sample may be carry-over from other donors' samples. This specimen was cultured CD8+ T cells from PBMCs, taken from culture after CMV antigen stimulation.

The sequenced DNA: TGTGCCAGCAGCTACGACAGGGGGCGGGATGAGCAGTTCTTC. Translation gives CASSYDRGRDEQFF. The receptor chain draws on TRBV7-6 and TRBJ2-1, with TRBD1 identical over 10 junction bases. Germline trimming: 4 bases from V, 8 bases from J; junction bases outside gene matches: 5. Per the germline V gene, SGHVS is the CDR1 and FNYEAQ is the CDR2. The CDR3 runs 14 amino acids, cysteine and phenylalanine included. Only the CDR3 region is kept as DNA, spanning 42 bases read in frame from base 1. Supplemented by the reference TRBV7-6 and TRBJ2-1 proteins around the CDR3, the complete variable domain is GAGVSQSPRYKVTKRGQDVALRCDPISGHVSLYWYRQALGQGPEFLTYFNYEAQQDKSGLPNDRFSAERPEGSISTLTIQRTEQRDSAMYRCASSYDRGRDEQFFGPGTRLTVL.